Listed here are 9 T cell receptor beta chains from one sample, sequenced in a study of blood T cell repertoires in COVID-19. Clones were read by immunoSEQ multiplex PCR, and TCRdb kept only the in-frame ones, dropping some. The sample holds over 90,000 clones, over 75% seen once. Sequencing input: peripheral blood. All receptors come from a human donor in a cohort sampled during active COVID-19.

This clone was found a few times. This chain joins TRBV5-4 and TRBJ1-6; D unresolved. CDR3 length equals 14 residues. The V gene lost 7 bases and the J gene lost 6 bases, with 14 bases spanning the gap. Germline V gene data show CDR1 as SGHNT and CDR2 as YYREEE (reference sequence). The CDR3 spells CASAPLGSNSPLHF. DNA of the CDR3: TGTGCCAGCGCCCCACTGGGGAGTAATTCACCCCTCCACTTT.

This rearrangement joins TRBV2 to TRBJ2-7; possible D gene TRBD1, 6 bases. V shed 6 bases and J shed 3 bases, with 12 bases lying between them. The CDR3 has 13 amino acids. Germline V gene lookup returns CDR1 SNHLY and CDR2 FYNNEI. The CDR3 is CASRTLQGYEQYF. Written as DNA, the CDR3 is TGTGCCAGCAGAACACTACAGGGCTACGAGCAGTACTTC. The full variable domain, in which reference TRBV2 and TRBJ2-7 provide the parts outside the CDR3, is EPEVTQTPSHQVTQMGQEVILRCVPISNHLYFYWYRQILGQKVEFLVSFYNNEISEKSEIFDDQFSVERPDGSNFTLKIRSTKLEDSAMYFCASRTLQGYEQYFGPGTRLTVT.

This clone was observed once. V is TRBV7-2 and J is TRBJ1-1; D perhaps matches TRBD1 (5 bases). Trimming removed 5 bases at V and 5 bases at J, with 15 bases between. The CDR3 is made up of 14 amino acids. Germline V gene lookup returns CDR1 SGHTA and CDR2 FQGNSA. CDR3 in amino acids: CASSLQGVGTEAFF. CDR3 bases: TGTGCCAGCAGCCTCCAAGGGGTCGGAACTGAAGCTTTCTTT.

The count of this clone is one. The chain combines TRBV4-1 with TRBJ1-1; D may be TRBD1 (6 bases). Germline V gene lookup returns CDR1 MGHRA and CDR2 YSYEKL. The CDR3 is 12 amino acids. Between the trimmed V and J ends, which lost 3 bases and 5 bases, there was a span of 7 bases. CDR3 bases: TGCGCCAGCAGCCACCAGGGGACTGAAGCTTTCTTT. This sequence encodes CASSHQGTEAFF.

The chain uses TRBV5-6 and TRBJ1-2, with TRBD1 as a possible D gene (5 bases). The V end was cut by 5 bases, the J end by 8 bases, with 13 bases between. Per the germline V gene, CDR1 is SGHDT and CDR2 is YYEEEE. The CDR3 sequence is 12 residues long. The CDR3 coding sequence is TGTGCCAGCAGTGAAGGAGGGGTCGGCTACACCTTC. The encoded protein is CASSEGGVGYTF.

The J gene is TRBJ1-1, the V gene TRBV18; 11 bases line up with TRBD1. There are 17 residues in the CDR3. Germline V gene data show CDR1 as KGHSH and CDR2 as LQKENI. Trimming removed 2 bases from V and 1 base from J; junction bases left unmatched: 6. The DNA of the CDR3 is TGTGCCAGCTCACCAGCGACCGGGACAGGGGGGAACACTGAAGCTTTCTTT. Protein: CASSPATGTGGNTEAFF.

The table lists this clone with a few counts. This chain links TRBV4-1 with TRBJ2-5, with 9 bases fitting TRBD2. V was pared by 6 bases and J by 5 bases, with 10 bases of the junction left unmatched. The CDR3 totals 15 residues. The germline gives CDR1 MGHRA, CDR2 YSYEKL. The chain's CDR3 is CASRQAAGGDETQYF. DNA of the CDR3: TGCGCCAGCAGACAGGCGGCGGGGGGGGATGAGACCCAGTACTTC.

The chain uses TRBV7-9 and TRBJ2-7; 7 nucleotides align to TRBD1. V shed 5 bases and J 3 bases; nucleotides not matched to a gene: 4. Germline V lookup: CDR1 SEHNR, CDR2 FQNEAQ (reference sequence). This CDR3 is built from 13 residues. The CDR3 DNA sequence: TGTGCCAGCAGCCTTGGGACAGTCTACGAGCAGTACTTC. Amino acids: CASSLGTVYEQYF. The full variable domain, in which reference TRBV7-9 and TRBJ2-7 provide the parts outside the CDR3, is DTGVSQNPRHKITKRGQNVTFRCDPISEHNRLYWYRQTLGQGPEFLTYFQNEAQLEKSRLLSDRFSAERPKGSFSTLEIQRTEQGDSAMYLCASSLGTVYEQYFGPGTRLTVT.

The V and J genes are TRBV18 and TRBJ2-5; the D is unclear. Trimming shortened V by 4 bases and J by 4 bases, and 7 bases separated the two germline ends. The CDR3 is made up of 12 amino acids. The germline V gene encodes CDR1 KGHSH and CDR2 LQKENI. The CDR3 sequence: CASSLVGETQYF. The CDR3 DNA reads as TGTGCCAGCTCACTGGTCGGAGAGACCCAGTACTTC.